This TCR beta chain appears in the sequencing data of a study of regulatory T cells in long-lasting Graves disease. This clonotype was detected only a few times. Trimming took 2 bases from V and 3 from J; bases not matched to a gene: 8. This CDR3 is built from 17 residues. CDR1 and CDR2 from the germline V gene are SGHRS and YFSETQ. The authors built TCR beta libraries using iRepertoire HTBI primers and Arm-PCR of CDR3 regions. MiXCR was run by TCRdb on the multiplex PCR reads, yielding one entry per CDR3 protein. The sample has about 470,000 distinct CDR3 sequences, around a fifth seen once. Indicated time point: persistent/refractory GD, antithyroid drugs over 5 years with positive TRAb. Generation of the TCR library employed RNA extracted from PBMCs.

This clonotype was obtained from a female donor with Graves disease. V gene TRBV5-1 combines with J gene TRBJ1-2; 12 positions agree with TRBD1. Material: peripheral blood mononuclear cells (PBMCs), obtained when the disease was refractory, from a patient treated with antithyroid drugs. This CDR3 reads CASSFSGTGGAHYGYTF. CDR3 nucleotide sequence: TGCGCCAGCAGCTTCTCCGGGACAGGGGGCGCACACTATGGCTACACCTTC.